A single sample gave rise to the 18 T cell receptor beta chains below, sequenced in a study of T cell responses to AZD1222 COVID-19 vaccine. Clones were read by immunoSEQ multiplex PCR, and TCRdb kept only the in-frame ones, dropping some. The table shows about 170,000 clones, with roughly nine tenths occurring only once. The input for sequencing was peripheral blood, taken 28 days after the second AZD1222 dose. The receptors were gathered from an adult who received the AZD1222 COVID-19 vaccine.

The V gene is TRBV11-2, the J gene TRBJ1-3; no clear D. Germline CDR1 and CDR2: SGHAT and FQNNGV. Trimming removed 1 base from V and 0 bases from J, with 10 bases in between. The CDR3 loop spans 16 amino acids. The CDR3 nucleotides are TGTGCCAGCAGCTTAGTCCCCCGCTACTCTGGAAACACCATATATTTT. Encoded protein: CASSLVPRYSGNTIYF.

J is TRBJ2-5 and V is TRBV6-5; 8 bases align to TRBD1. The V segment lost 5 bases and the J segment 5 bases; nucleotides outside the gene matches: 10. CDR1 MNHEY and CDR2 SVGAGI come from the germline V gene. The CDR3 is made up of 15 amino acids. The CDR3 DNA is TGTGCCAGCAGTCCTCATGGACAGGGCGGGGAGACCCAGTACTTC. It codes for CASSPHGQGGETQYF.

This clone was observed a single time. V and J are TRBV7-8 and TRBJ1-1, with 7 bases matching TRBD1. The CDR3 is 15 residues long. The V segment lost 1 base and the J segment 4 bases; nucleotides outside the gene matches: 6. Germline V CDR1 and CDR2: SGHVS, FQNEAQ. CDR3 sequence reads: CASSLDTGEGTEAFF. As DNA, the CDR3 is TGTGCCAGCAGCTTAGATACAGGGGAGGGCACTGAAGCTTTCTTT.

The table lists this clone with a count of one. The CDR3 DNA follows: TGTGCCATCAGGACCGGAAACACTGAAGCTTTCTTT. Its translation is CAIRTGNTEAFF. The V call is TRBV10-3, the J call TRBJ1-1; D is ambiguous. In germline, CDR1 is ENHRY, CDR2 SYGVKD. The germline V and J ends were trimmed by 6 bases and 2 bases, with 7 bases remaining between them. This CDR3 has 12 residues.

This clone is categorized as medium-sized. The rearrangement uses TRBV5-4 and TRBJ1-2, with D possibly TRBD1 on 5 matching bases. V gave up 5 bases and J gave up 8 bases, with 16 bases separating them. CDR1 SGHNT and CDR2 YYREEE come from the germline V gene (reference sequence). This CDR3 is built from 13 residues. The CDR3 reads CASRTTVELGYTF. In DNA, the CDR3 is TGTGCCAGCAGGACGACAGTGGAGTTAGGCTACACCTTC.

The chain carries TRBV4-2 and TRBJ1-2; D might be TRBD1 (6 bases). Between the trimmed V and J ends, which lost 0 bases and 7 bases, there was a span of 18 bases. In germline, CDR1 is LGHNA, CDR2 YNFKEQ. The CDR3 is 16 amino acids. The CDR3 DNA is TGTGCCAGCAGCCAAGATCCTGCTCCGGGACACCCTGGCTACACCTTC. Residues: CASSQDPAPGHPGYTF.

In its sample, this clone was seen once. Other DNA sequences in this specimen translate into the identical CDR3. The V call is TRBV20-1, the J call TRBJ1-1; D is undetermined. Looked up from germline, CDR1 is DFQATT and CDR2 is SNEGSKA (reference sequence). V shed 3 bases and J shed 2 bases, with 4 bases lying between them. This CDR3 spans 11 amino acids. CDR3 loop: CSARDNTEAFF. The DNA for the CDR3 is TGCAGTGCTAGGGACAACACTGAAGCTTTCTTT.

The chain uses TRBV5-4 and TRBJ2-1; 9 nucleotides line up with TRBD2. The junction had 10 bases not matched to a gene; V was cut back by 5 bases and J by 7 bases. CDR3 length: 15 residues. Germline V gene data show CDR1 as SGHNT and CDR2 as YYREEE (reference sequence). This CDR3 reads CASRAGAGGQNEQFF. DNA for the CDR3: TGTGCCAGCAGAGCTGGGGCGGGGGGGCAAAATGAGCAGTTCTTC. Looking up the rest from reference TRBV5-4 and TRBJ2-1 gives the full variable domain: ETGVTQSPTHLIKTRGQQVTLRCSSQSGHNTVSWYQQALGQGPQFIFQYYREEENGRGNFPPRFSGLQFPNYSSELNVNALELDDSALYLCASRAGAGGQNEQFFGPGTRLTVL.

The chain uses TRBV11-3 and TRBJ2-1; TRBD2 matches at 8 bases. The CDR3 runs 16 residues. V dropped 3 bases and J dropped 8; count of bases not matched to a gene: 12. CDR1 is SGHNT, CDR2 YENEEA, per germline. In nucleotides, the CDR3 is TGTGCCAGCAGCTTCGGGGGGGCATCTTCATGGGATGAGCAGTTCTTC. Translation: CASSFGGASSWDEQFF.

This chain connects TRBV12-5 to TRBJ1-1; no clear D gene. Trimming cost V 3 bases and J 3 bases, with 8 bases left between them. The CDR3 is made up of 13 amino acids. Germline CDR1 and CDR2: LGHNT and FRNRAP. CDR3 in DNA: TGTGCTAGTGGTTTTTTCGGGGACACTGAAGCTTTCTTT. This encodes CASGFFGDTEAFF.

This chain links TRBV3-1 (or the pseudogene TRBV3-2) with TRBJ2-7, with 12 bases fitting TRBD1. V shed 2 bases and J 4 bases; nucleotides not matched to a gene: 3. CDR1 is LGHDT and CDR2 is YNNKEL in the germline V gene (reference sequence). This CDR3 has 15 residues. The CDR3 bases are TGTGCCAGCAGCCAACGGGACAGGGGGCAATACGAGCAGTACTTC. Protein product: CASSQRDRGQYEQYF.

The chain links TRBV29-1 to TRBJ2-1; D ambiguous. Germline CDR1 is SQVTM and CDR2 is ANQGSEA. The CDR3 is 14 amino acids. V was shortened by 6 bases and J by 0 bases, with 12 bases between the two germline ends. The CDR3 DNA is TGCAGCGTCCATATGACGGGCTCCTACAATGAGCAGTTCTTC. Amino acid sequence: CSVHMTGSYNEQFF.

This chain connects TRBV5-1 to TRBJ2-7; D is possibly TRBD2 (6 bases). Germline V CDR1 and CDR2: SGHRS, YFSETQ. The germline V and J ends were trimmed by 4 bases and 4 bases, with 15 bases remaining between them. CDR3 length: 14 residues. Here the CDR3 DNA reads TGCGCCAGCAGCGCGGGACTTTGGGGGTACGAGCAGTACTTC. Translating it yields CASSAGLWGYEQYF.

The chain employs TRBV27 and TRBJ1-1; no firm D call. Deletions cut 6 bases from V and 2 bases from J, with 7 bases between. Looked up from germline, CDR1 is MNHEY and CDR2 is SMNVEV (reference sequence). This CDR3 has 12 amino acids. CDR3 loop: CASRSVNTEAFF. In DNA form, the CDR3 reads TGTGCCAGCAGGTCGGTAAACACTGAAGCTTTCTTT.

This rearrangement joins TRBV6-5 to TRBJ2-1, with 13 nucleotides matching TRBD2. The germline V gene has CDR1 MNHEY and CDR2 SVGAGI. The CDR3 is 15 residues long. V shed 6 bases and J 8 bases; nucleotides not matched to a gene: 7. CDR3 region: CASRKGLAGLDEQFF. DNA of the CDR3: TGTGCCAGCAGGAAGGGACTAGCGGGGTTGGATGAGCAGTTCTTC.

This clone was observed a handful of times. CDR3: CASSPGLADGYTF. DNA of the CDR3: TGCGCCAGCAGCCCGGGCCTGGCCGATGGCTACACCTTC. The rearrangement uses TRBV5-1 and TRBJ1-2; D gene ambiguous. This CDR3 has 13 residues. The V gene's germline CDR1 is SGHRS and CDR2 YFSETQ. V lost 4 bases, J lost 6 bases, and 13 bases lay in between.

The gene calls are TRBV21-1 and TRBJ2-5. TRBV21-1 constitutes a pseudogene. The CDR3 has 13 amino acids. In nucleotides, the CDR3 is TGTGCCAGCAGCAGGCGCCCTAAAGAGACCCAGTACTTC. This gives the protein CASSRRPKETQYF.

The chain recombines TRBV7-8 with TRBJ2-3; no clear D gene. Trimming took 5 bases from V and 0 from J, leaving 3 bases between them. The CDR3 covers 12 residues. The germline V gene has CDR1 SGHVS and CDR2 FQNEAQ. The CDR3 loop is CASSPSTDTQYF. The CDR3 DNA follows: TGTGCCAGCAGCCCGAGCACAGATACGCAGTATTTT.